Detailed here is one T cell receptor (beta chain). There is no known antigen for this receptor. The record has no base qualities; no much larger clone is one base away. Cut back by 2 bases and 9 bases, the V and J ends lie 11 bases apart. Counted from cysteine to phenylalanine, this CDR3 has 12 amino acids. Of the read, only the CDR3 DNA is kept; its 36 bases are in frame from base 1. Per the germline V gene, KGHSH is the CDR1 and LQKENI is the CDR2. The method behind the library was the immunoSEQ multiplex PCR assay. Sourced from immuneACCESS, this table was stored by TCRdb with only in-frame sequences that have V and J called. A share of the clones is absent; for the studies checked, an unresolved V gene accounts for under half, and the remainder has no known explanation. This sample has tens of thousands of clones in its table, and about nine tenths of those were observed once. Together, the top ten hold around 2.8% of the sample.

The source of the sample is a study of T cells after somatic rescue of genetic block (dated by TCRdb to 2018 to 2020). Background for the entire study: The study assessed how robust, over the long term, a T-cell system was when the system had developed through somatic rescue of a genetic block in T-cell development.

Sequenced input: peripheral blood mononuclear cells (PBMCs). This TCR came from a man aged 25 to 40. Recombination connected TRBV18 to TRBJ2-7, with a weak D call of TRBD2 (5 bases match). The CDR3 reads CASSPTPGGQYF. The nucleotide sequence is given as TGTGCCAGCTCACCAACGCCAGGAGGGCAGTACTTC.